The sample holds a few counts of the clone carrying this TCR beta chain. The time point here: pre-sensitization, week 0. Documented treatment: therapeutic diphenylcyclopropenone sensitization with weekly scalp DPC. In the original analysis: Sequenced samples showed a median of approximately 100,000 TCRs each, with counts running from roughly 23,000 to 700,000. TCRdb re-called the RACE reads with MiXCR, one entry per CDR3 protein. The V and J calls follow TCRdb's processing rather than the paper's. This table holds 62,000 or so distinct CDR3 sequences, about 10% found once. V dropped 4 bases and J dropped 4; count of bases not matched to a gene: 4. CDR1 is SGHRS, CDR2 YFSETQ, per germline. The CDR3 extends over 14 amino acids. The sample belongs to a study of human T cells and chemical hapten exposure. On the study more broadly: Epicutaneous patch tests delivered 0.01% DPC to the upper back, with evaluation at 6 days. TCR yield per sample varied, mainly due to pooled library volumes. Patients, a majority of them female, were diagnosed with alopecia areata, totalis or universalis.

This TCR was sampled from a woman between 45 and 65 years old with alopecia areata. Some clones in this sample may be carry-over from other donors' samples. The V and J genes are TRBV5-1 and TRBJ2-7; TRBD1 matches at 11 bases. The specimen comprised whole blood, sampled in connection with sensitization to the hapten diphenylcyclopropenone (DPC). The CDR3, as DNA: TGCGCCAGCAGCAGCCGGGACAGGGGGTACGAGCAGTACTTC. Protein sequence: CASSSRDRGYEQYF.